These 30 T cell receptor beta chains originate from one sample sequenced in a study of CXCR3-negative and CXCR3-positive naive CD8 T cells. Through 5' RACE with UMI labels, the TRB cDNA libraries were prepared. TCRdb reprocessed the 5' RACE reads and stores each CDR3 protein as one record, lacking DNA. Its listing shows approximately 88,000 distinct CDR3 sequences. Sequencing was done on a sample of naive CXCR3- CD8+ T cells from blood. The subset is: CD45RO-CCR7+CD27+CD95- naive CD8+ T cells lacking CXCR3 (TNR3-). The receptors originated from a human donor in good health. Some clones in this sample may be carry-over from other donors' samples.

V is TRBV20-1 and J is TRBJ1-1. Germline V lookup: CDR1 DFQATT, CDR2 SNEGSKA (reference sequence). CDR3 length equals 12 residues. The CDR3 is CSARAWTDEAFF.

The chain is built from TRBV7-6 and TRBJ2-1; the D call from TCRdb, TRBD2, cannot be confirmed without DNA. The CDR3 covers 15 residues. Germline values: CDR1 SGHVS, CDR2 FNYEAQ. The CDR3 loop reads CASSETSGSFHEQFF.

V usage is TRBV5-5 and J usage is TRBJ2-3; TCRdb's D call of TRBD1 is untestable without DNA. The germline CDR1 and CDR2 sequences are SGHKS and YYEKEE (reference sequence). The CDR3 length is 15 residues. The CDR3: CASSLAGERTDTQYF.

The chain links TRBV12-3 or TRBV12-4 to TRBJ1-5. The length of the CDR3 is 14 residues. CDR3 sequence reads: CASSPQVFNQPQHF.

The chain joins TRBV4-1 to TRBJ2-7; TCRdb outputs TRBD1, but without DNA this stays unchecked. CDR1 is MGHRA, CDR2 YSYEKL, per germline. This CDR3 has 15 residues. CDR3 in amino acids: CASSQGVDRLYEQYF.

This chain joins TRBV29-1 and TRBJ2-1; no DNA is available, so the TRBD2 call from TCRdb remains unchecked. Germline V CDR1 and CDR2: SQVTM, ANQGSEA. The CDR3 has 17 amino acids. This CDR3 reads CSVGQLAGRFSYNEQFF.

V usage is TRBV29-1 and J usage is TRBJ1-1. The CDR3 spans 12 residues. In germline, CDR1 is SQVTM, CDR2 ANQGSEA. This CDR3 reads CSVEVGWSEAFF.

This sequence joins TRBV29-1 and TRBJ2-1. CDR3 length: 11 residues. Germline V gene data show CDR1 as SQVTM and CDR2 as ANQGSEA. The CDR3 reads CSSRSYNEQFF.

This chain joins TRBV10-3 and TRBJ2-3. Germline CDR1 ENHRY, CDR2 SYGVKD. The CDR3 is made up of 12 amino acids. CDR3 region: CAISESVDTQYF.

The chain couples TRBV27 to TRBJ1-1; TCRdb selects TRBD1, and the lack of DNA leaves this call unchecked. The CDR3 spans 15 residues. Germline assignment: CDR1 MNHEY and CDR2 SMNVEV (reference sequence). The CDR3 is CASSLTTGGTWGAFF.

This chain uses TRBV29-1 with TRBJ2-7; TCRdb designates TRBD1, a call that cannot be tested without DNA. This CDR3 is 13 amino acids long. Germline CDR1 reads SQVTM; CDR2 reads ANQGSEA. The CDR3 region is CSSREGSDSEQYF.

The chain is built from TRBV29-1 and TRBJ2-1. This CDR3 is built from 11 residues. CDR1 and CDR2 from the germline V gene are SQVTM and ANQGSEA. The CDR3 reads CSVSTYNEQFF.

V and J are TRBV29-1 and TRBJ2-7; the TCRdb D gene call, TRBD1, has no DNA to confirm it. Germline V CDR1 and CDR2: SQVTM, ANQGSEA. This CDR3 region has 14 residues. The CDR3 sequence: CSVEGGDRDDEQYF.

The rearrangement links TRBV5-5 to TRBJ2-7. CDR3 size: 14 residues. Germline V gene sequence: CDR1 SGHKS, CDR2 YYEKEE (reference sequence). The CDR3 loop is CASSWIVGPYEQYF. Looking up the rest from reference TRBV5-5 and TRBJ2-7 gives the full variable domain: DAGVTQSPTHLIKTRGQQVTLRCSPISGHKSVSWYQQVLGQGPQFIFQYYEKEERGRGNFPDRFSARQFPNYSSELNVNALLLGDSALYLCASSWIVGPYEQYFGPGTRLTVT.

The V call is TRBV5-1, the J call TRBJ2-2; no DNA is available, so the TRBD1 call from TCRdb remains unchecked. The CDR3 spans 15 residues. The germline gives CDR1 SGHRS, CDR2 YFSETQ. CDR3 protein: CASSPGTVNTGELFF.

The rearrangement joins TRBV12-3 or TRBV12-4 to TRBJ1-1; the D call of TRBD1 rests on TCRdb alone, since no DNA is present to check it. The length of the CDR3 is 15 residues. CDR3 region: CASKSDQGVNTEAFF.

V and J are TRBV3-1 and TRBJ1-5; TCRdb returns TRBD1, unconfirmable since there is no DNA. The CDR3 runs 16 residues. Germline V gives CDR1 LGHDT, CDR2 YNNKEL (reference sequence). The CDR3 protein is CASSQDWGLNNQPQHF.

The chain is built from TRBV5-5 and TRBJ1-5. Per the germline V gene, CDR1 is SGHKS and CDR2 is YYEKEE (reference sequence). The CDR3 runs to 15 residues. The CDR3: CASSLGRVGNQPQHF. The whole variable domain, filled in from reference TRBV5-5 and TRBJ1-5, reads DAGVTQSPTHLIKTRGQQVTLRCSPISGHKSVSWYQQVLGQGPQFIFQYYEKEERGRGNFPDRFSARQFPNYSSELNVNALLLGDSALYLCASSLGRVGNQPQHFGDGTRLSIL.

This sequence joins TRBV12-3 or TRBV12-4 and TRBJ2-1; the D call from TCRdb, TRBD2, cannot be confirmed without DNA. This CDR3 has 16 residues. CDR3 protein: CASSRTIAGHYNEQFF.

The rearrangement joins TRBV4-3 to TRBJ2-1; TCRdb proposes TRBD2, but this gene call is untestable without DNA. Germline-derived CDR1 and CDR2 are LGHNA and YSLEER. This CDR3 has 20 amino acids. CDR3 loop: CASSQDFLLAGGYSVHEQFF.

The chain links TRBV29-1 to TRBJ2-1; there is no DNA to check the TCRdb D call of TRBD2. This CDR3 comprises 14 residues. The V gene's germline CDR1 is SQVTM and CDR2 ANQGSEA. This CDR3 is CSVTGTAPMGEQFF.

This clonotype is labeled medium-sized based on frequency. The CDR3 loop is CASSLAGSSYNEQFF. The V gene is TRBV7-9, the J gene TRBJ2-1. CDR3 length: 15 residues. The V gene's germline CDR1 is SEHNR and CDR2 FQNEAQ (reference sequence).

CDR3 amino acids: CASSLWAGGGPSTDTQYF. The chain recombines TRBV7-2 with TRBJ2-3; TCRdb's D gene call, TRBD1, goes unchecked for lack of DNA. From germline, CDR1 is SGHTA and CDR2 FQGNSA. The CDR3 covers 18 residues.

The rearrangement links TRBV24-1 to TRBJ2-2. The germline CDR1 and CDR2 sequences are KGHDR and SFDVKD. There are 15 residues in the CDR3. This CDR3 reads CATSGSEALTGELFF.

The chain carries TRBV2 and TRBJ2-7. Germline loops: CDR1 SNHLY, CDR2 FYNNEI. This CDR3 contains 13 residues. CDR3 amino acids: CASSEADWDEQYF. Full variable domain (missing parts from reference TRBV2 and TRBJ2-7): EPEVTQTPSHQVTQMGQEVILRCVPISNHLYFYWYRQILGQKVEFLVSFYNNEISEKSEIFDDQFSVERPDGSNFTLKIRSTKLEDSAMYFCASSEADWDEQYFGPGTRLTVT.

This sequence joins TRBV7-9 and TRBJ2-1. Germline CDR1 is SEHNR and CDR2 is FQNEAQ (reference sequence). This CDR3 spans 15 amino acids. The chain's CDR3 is CASSDHRNSYNEQFF.

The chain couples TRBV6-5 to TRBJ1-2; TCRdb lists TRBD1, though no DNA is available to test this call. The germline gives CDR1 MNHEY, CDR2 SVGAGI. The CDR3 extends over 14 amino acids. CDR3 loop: CASSLGQGADGYTF.

CDR3 residues: CASRGSSYNEQFF. V gene TRBV28 combines with J gene TRBJ2-1. The CDR3 loop spans 13 amino acids. Germline CDR1 is MDHEN and CDR2 is SYDVKM.

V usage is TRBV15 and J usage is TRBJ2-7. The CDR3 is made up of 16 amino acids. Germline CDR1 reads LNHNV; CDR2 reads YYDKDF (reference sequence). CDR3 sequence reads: CATSPNTGWGSYEQYF.

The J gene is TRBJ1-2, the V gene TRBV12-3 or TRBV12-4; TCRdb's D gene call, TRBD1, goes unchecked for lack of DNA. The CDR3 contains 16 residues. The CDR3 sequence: CASSYTETGVEYGYTF.